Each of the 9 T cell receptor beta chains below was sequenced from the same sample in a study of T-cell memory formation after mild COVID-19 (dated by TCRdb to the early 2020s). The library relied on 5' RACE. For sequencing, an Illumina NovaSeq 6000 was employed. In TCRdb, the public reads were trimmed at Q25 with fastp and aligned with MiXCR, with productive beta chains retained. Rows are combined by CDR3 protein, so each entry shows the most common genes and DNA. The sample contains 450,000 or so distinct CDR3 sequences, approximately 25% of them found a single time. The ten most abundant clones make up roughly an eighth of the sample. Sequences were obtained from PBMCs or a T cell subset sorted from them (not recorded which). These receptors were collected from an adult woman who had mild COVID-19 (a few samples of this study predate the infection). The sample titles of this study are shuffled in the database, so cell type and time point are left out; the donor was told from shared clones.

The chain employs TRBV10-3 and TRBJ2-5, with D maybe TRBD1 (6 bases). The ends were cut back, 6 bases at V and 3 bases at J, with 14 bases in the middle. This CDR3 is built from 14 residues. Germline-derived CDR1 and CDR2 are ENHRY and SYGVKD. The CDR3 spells CAISNRDMKETQYF. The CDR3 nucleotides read TGTGCCATCAGCAACCGGGACATGAAAGAGACCCAGTACTTC.

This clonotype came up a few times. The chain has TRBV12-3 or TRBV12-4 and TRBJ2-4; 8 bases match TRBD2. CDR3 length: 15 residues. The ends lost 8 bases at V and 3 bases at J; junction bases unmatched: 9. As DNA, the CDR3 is TGTGCCAGCTCCCCGGGGGGGCTGGTCAAAAACATTCAGTACTTC. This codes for CASSPGGLVKNIQYF.

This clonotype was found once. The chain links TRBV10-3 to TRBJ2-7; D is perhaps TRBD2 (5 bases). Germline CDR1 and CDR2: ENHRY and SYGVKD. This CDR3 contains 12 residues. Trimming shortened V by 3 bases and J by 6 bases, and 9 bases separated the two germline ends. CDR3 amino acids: CAISEGGAEQYF. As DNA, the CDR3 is TGTGCCATCAGTGAAGGAGGCGCCGAGCAGTACTTC.

The CDR3 nucleotides are TGCGCCAGCAGCTTGGATTCCAGGGTGCGGGAGACCCAGTACTTC. Residues: CASSLDSRVRETQYF. V is TRBV5-1 and J is TRBJ2-5; D may be TRBD1 (5 bases). Trimming took 0 bases from V and 5 from J, leaving 14 bases between them. The CDR3 loop spans 15 amino acids. Germline CDR1 SGHRS, CDR2 YFSETQ.

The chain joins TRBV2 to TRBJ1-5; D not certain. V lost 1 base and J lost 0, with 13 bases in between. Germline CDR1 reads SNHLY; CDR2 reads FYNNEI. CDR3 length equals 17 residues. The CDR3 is CASSEVRQDYSNQPQHF. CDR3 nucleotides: TGTGCCAGCAGTGAAGTACGTCAAGATTATAGCAATCAGCCCCAGCATTTT.

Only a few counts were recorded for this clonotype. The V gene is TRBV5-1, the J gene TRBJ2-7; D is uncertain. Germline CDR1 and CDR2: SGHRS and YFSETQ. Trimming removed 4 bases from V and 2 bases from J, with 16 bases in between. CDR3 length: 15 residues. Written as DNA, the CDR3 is TGCGCCAGCAGCCGAGACTCGACCACCCCCTACGAGCAGTACTTC. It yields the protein CASSRDSTTPYEQYF. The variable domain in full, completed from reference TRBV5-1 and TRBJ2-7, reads KAGVTQTPRYLIKTRGQQVTLSCSPISGHRSVSWYQQTPGQGLQFLFEYFSETQRNKGNFPGRFSGRQFSNSRSEMNVSTLELGDSALYLCASSRDSTTPYEQYFGPGTRLTVT.

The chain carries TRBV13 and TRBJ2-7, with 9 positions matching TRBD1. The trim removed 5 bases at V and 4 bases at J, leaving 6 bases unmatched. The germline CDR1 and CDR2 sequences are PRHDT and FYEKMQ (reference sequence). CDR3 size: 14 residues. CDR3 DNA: TGTGCCAGCAGCATCGGGACAGGGCGTTACGAGCAGTACTTC. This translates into CASSIGTGRYEQYF. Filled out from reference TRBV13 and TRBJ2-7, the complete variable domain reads AAGVIQSPRHLIKEKRETATLKCYPIPRHDTVYWYQQGPGQDPQFLISFYEKMQSDKGSIPDRFSAQQFSDYHSELNMSSLELGDSALYFCASSIGTGRYEQYFGPGTRLTVT.

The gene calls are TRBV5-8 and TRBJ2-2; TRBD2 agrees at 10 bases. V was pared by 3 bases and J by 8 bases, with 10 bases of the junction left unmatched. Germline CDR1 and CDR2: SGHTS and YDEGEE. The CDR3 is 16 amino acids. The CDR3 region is CASSSLAGVPRGELFF. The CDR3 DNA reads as TGTGCCAGCAGCTCCCTAGCGGGGGTCCCTCGGGGGGAGCTGTTTTTT.

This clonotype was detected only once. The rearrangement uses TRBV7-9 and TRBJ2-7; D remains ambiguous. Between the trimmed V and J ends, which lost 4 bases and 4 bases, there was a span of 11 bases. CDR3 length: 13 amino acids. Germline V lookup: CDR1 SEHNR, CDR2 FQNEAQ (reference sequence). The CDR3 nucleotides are TGTGCCAGCAGCTCAGAGTACATATACGAGCAGTACTTC. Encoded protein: CASSSEYIYEQYF.